This T cell receptor (beta chain) stems from a study of metastatic and nonmetastatic thyroid tumors. Study outcomes and limitations: Malignant thyroid tumors reportedly exceeded benign nodules significantly in TCR beta diversity, with the difference appearing in blood and tumor.

All patients were untreated before thyroid surgery. Germline V gene data show CDR1 as MGHRA and CDR2 as YSYEKL. Germline trimming cut 2 bases from V and 5 bases from J; bases unmatched to any gene: 12. The CDR3 contains 18 residues. This clone was detected many times. Antigen specificity is unknown. TCRdb reanalyzed the PCR reads with MiXCR. The table includes roughly 46,000 clones, about 25% detected once. V and J are TRBV4-1 and TRBJ2-7; 13 bases are a match to TRBD2. This TCR was sampled from a male donor with papillary thyroid cancer or a benign thyroid nodule (not recorded which). Some clones in this sample may be carry-over from other donors' samples. Sequencing was performed on blood. CDR3 sequence reads: CASSQLPGTSGIFDEQYF. CDR3 DNA: TGCGCCAGCAGCCAACTCCCTGGGACTAGCGGGATTTTTGACGAGCAGTACTTC.